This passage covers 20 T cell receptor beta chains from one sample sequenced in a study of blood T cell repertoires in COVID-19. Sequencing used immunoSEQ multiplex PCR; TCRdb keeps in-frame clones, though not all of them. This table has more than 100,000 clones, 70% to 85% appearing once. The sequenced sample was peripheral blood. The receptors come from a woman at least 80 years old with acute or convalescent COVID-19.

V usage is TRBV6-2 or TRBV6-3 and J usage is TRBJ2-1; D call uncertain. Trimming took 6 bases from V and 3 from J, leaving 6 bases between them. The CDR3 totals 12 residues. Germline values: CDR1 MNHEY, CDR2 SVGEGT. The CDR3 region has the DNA TGTGCCAGCAGCTCCCGCTACAATGAGCAGTTCTTC. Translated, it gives CASSSRYNEQFF.

The DNA for the CDR3 is TGTGCCAGCAGCTTGACAGGGGGCATGAACACTGAAGCTTTCTTT. It encodes CASSLTGGMNTEAFF. V and J are TRBV7-6 and TRBJ1-1; 10 bases are shared with TRBD1. The CDR3 extends over 15 amino acids. Per the germline V gene, CDR1 is SGHVS and CDR2 is FNYEAQ. Trimming removed 3 bases from V and 0 bases from J; junction bases left unmatched: 1. The variable domain in full, with the rest retrieved from reference TRBV7-6 and TRBJ1-1, is GAGVSQSPRYKVTKRGQDVALRCDPISGHVSLYWYRQALGQGPEFLTYFNYEAQQDKSGLPNDRFSAERPEGSISTLTIQRTEQRDSAMYRCASSLTGGMNTEAFFGQGTRLTVV.

Here the CDR3 DNA reads TGTGCCATCAGTGCACGGGGGGCCGGACAGCCCCAGCATTTT. Its protein is CAISARGAGQPQHF. The rearrangement joins TRBV10-3 to TRBJ1-5, with D possibly TRBD1 on 6 matching bases. The CDR3 has 14 residues. The germline CDR1 and CDR2 sequences are ENHRY and SYGVKD. Trimming stripped 4 bases from V and 7 bases from J, with 14 bases between.

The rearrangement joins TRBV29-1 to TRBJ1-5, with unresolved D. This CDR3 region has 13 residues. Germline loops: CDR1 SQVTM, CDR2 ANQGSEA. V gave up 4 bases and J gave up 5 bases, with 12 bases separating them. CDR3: CSVGGGLYQPQHF. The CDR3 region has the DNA TGCAGCGTTGGTGGCGGCCTTTATCAGCCCCAGCATTTT. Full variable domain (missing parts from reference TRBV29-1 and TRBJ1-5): SAVISQKPSRDICQRGTSLTIQCQVDSQVTMMFWYRQQPGQSLTLIATANQGSEATYESGFVIDKFPISRPNLTFSTLTVSNMSPEDSSIYLCSVGGGLYQPQHFGDGTRLSIL.

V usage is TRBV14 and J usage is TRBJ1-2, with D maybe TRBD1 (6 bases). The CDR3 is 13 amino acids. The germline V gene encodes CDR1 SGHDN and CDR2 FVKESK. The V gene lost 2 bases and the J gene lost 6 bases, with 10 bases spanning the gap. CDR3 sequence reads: CASSQQGSHGYTF. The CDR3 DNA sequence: TGTGCCAGCAGCCAACAGGGGAGTCATGGCTACACCTTC.

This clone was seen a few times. Here the CDR3 reads CASNDRRSYNEQFF. The CDR3 DNA follows: TGTGCCAGCAATGACAGACGCTCCTACAATGAGCAGTTCTTC. The chain is built from TRBV11-2 and TRBJ2-1; possibly TRBD1 for D (5 bases). The CDR3 has 14 residues. The V end was cut by 7 bases, the J end by 0 bases, with 10 bases between. The germline V gene encodes CDR1 SGHAT and CDR2 FQNNGV.

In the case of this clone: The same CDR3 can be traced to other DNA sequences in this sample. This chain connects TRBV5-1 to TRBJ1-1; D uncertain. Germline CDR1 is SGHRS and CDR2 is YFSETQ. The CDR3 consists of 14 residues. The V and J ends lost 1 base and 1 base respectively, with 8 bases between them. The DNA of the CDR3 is TGCGCCAGCAGCTTGTCCGGAGCGAACACTGAAGCTTTCTTT. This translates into CASSLSGANTEAFF.

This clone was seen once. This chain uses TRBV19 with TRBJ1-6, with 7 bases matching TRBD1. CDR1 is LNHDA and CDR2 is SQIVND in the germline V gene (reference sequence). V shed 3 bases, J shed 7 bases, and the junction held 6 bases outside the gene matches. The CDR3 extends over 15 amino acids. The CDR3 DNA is TGTGCCAGTAGTATCGGGGACAGCGTAAATTCACCCCTCCACTTT. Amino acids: CASSIGDSVNSPLHF.

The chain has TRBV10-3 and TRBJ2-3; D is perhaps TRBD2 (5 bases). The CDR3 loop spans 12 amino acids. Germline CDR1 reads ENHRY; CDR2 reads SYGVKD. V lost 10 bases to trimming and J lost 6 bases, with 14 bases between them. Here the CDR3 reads CATLTPGDTQYF. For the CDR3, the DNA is TGTGCCACCCTGACCCCGGGGGATACGCAGTATTTT.

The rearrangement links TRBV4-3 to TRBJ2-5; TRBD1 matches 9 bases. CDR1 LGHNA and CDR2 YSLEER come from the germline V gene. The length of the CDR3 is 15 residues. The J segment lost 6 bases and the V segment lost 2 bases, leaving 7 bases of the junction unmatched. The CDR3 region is CASSQLPGQGQTQYF. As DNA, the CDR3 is TGCGCCAGCAGCCAACTGCCGGGACAGGGCCAGACCCAGTACTTC.

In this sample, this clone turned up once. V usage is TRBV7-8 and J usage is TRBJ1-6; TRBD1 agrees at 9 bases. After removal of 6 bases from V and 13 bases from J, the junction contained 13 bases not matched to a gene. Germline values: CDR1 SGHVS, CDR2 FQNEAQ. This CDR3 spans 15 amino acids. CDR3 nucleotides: TGTGCCAGCAGGTCCACCGGGACAGGGCTGGCGCCCCTCCACTTT. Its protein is CASRSTGTGLAPLHF.

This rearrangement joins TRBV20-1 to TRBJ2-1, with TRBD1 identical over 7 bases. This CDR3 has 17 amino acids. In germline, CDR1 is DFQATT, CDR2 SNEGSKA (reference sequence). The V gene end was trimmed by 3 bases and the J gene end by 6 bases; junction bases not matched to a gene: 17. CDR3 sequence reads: CSASLSAVTGRGNEQFF. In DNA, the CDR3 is TGCAGTGCTAGTTTATCGGCCGTGACAGGGAGAGGCAATGAGCAGTTCTTC.

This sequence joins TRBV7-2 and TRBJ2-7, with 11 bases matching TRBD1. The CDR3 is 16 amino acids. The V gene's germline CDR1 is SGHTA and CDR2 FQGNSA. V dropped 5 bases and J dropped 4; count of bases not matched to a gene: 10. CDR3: CASSPGRGTGGYEQYF. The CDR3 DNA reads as TGTGCCAGCAGCCCCGGTAGGGGGACAGGGGGGTACGAGCAGTACTTC. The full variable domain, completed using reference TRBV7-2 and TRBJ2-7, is GAGVSQSPSNKVTEKGKDVELRCDPISGHTALYWYRQSLGQGLEFLIYFQGNSAPDKSGLPSDRFSAERTGGSVSTLTIQRTQQEDSAVYLCASSPGRGTGGYEQYFGPGTRLTVT.

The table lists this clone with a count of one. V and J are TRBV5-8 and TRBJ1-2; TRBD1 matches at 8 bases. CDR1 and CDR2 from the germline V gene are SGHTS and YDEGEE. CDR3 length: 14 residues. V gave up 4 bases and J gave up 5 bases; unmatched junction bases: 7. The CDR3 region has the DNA TGTGCCAGCAGCCGGCAGGGGGCTGGATATGGCTACACCTTC. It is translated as CASSRQGAGYGYTF. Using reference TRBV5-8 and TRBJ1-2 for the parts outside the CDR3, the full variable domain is EAGVTQSPTHLIKTRGQQATLRCSPISGHTSVYWYQQALGLGLQFLLWYDEGEERNRGNFPPRFSGRQFPNYSSELNVNALELEDSALYLCASSRQGAGYGYTFGSGTRLTVV.

Here the CDR3 DNA reads TGTGCCAGCAGTGAAGCTGAATCCCGGGGCACAGATACGCAGTATTTT. This gives the protein CASSEAESRGTDTQYF. The V gene is TRBV2, the J gene TRBJ2-3; D unresolved. The CDR3 loop spans 16 amino acids. V was shortened by 0 bases and J by 1 base, with 11 bases between the two germline ends. CDR1 and CDR2 (germline): SNHLY, FYNNEI.

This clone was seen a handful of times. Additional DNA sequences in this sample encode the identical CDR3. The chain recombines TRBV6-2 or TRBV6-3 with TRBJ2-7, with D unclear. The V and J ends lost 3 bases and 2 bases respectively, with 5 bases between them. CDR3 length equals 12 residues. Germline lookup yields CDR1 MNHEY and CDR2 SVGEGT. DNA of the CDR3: TGTGCCAGCAGTTATCCCGCCTACGAGCAGTACTTC. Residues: CASSYPAYEQYF.

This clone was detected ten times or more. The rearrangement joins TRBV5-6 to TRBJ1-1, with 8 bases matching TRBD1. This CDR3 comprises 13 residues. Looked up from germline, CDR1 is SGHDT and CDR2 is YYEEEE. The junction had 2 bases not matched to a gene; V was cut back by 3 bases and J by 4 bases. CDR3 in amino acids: CASSWTGSTEAFF. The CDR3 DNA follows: TGTGCCAGCAGCTGGACAGGGAGCACTGAAGCTTTCTTT.

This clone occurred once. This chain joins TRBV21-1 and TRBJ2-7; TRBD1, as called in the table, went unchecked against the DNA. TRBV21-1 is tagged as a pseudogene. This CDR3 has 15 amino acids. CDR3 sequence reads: CASSKETGVPYEQYF. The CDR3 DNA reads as TGTGCCAGCAGCAAAGAGACAGGGGTCCCCTACGAGCAGTACTTC.

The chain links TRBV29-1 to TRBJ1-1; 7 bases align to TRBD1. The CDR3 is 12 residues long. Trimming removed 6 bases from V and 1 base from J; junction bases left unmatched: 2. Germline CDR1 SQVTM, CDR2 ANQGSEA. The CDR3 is CSVGQPNTEAFF. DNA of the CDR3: TGCAGCGTGGGACAGCCGAACACTGAAGCTTTCTTT.

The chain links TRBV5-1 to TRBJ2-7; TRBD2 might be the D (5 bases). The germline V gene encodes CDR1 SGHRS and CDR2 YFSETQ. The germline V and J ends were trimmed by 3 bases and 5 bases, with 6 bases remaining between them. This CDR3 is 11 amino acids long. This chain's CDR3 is CASSYGNEQYF. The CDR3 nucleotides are TGCGCCAGCAGCTACGGGAACGAGCAGTACTTC.